This entry concerns a single TCR beta chain. This sample was taken from a study of Graves' ophthalmopathy and Graves' hyperthyroidism. V was pared by 5 bases and J by 2 bases, with 15 bases between. This CDR3 is built from 15 residues. Germline CDR1 KGHSH, CDR2 LQKENI. TCR beta CDR3 amplification used RNA transcripts. First-round RT-PCR with HTBI primers preceded a second-round multiplex PCR. TCRdb called the multiplex PCR reads again in MiXCR, with one record for every CDR3 protein. Of about 400,000 distinct CDR3 sequences detected, 15% to 20% appear once; the ten largest clones hold around 1.4%. V is TRBV18 and J is TRBJ1-1; maybe TRBD1 (5 bases). Sequencing used peripheral blood. The receptor was isolated from a woman between 18 and 30 years old with Graves' ophthalmopathy. CDR3 sequence reads: CASSTLQGRNTEAFF. CDR3 bases: TGTGCCAGCTCAACGCTTCAGGGCCGAAACACTGAAGCTTTCTTT.